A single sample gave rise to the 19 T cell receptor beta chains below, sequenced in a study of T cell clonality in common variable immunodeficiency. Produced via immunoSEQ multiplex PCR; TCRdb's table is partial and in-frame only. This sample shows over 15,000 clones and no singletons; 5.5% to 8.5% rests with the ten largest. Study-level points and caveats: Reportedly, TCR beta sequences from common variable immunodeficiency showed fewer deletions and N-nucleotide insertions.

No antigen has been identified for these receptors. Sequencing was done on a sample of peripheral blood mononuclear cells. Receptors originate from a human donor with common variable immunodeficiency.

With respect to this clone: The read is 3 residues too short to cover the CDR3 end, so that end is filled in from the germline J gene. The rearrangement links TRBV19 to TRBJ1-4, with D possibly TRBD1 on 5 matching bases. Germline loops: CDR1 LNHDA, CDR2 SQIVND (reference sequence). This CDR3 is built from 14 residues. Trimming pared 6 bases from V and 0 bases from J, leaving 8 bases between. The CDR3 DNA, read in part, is TGTGCCAGTAGGACAGTTGCAACTAATGAAAAA. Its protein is CASRTVATNEK. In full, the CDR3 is CASRTVATNEKLFF.

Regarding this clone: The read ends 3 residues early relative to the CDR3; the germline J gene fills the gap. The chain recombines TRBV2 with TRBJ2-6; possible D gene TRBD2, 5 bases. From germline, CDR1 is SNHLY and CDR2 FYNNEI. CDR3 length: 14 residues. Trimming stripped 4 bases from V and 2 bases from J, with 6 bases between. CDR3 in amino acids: CASSVGAGANVLTF. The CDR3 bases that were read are TGTGCCAGCAGTGTCGGGGCTGGGGCCAACGTC.

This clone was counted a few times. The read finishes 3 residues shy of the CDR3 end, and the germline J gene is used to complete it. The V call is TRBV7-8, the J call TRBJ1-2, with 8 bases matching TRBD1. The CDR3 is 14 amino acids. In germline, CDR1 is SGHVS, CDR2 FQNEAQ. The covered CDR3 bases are TGTGCCAGCAGCTTACCCGACAGGGGAGCAGGC. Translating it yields CASSLPDRGAG. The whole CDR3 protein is CASSLPDRGAGYTF.

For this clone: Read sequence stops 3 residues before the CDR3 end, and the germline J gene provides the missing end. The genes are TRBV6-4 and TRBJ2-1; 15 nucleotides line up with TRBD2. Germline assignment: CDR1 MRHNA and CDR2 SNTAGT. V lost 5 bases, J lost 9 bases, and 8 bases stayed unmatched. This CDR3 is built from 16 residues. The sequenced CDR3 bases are TGTGCCAGCAGTCGGACTAGCGGGGGGGCCACCGGTGAG. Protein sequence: CASSRTSGGATGE. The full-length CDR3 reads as CASSRTSGGATGEQFF.

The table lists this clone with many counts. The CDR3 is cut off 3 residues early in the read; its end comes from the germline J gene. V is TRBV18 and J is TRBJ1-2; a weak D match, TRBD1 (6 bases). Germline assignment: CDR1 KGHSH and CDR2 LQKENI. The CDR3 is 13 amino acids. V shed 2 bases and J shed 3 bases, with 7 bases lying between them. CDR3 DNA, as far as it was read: TGTGCCAGCTCACCATCAGGGGACTATGGC. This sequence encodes CASSPSGDYG. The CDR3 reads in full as CASSPSGDYGYTF.

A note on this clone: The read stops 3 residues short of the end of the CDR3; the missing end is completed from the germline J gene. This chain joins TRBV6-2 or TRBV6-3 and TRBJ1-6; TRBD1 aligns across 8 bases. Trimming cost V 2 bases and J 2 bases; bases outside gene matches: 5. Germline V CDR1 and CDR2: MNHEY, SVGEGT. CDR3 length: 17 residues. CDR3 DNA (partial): TGTGCCAGCAGTTACGGCGACAGGGGAACCTATAATTCACCC. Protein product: CASSYGDRGTYNSP. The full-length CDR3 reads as CASSYGDRGTYNSPLHF.

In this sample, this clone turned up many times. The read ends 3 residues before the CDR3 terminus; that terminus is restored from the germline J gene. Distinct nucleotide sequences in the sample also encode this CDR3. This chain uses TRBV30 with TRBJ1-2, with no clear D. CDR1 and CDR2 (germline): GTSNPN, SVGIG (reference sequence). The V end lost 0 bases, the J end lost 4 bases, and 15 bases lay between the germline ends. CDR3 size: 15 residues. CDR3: CAWSVGQAPSYGYTF. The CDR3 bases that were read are TGTGCCTGGAGTGTAGGGCAGGCTCCGAGCTATGGC.

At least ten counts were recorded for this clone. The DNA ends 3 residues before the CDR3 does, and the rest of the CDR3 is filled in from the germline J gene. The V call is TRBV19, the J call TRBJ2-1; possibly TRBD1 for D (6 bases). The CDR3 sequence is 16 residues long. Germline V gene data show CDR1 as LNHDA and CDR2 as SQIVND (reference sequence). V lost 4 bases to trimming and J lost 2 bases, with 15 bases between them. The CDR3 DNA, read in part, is TGTGCCAGTAGTAATAGGCCAGGGGTTGCCTACAATGAG. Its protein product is CASSNRPGVAYNE. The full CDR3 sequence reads CASSNRPGVAYNEQFF.

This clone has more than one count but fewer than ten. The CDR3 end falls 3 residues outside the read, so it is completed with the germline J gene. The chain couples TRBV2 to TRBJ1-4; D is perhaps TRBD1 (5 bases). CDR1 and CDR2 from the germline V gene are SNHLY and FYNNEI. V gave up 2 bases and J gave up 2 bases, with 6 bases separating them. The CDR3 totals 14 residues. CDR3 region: CASSERGTNEKLFF. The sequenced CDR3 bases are TGTGCCAGCAGTGAAAGGGGTACTAATGAAAAA. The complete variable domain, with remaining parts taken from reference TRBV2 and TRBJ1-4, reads EPEVTQTPSHQVTQMGQEVILRCVPISNHLYFYWYRQILGQKVEFLVSFYNNEISEKSEIFDDQFSVERPDGSNFTLKIRSTKLEDSAMYFCASSERGTNEKLFFGSGTQLSVL.

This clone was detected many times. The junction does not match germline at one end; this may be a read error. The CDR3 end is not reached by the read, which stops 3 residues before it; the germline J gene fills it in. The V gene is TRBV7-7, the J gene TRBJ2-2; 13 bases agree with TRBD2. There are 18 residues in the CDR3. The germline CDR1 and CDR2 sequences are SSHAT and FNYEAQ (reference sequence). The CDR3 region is CASSLAPLAGGLAGELFF. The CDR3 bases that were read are TGTGCTAGCAGCTTAGCGCCACTAGCGGGGGGGCTCGCCGGGGAG.

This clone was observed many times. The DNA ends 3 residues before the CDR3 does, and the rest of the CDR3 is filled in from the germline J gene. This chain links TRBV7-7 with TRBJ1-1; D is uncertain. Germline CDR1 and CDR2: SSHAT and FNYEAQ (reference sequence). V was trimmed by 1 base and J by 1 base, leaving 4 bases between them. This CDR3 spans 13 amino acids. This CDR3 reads CASSLDRNTEAFF. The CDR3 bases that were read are TGTGCCAGCAGCTTAGACAGGAACACTGAA. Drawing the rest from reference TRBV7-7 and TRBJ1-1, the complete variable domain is GAGVSQSPRYKVTKRGQDVTLRCDPISSHATLYWYQQALGQGPEFLTYFNYEAQPDKSGLPSDRFSAERPEGSISTLTIQRTEQRDSAMYRCASSLDRNTEAFFGQGTRLTVV.

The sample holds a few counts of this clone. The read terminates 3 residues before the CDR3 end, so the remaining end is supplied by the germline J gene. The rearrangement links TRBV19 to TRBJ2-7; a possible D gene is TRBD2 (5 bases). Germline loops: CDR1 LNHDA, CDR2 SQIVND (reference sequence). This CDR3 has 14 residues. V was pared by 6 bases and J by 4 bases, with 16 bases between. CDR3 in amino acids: CASSREGKAYEQYF. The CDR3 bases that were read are TGTGCCAGTAGCCGTGAGGGTAAGGCTTACGAG.

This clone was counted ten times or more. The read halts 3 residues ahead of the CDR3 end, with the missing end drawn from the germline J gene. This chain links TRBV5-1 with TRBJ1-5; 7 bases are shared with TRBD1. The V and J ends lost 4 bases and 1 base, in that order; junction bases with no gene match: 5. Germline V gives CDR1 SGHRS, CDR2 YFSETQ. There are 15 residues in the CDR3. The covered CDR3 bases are TGCGCCAGCAGCGAGGGGACAGCCAGCAATCAGCCC. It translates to CASSEGTASNQP. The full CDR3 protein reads CASSEGTASNQPQHF.

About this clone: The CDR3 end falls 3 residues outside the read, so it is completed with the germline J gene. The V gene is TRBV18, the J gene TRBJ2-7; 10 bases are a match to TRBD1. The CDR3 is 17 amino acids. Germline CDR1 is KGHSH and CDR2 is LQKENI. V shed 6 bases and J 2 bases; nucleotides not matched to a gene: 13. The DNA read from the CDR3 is TGTGCCAGCTCGCTGGGCCGGGACAGGGGTACCCCCTACGAG. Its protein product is CASSLGRDRGTPYE. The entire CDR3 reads CASSLGRDRGTPYEQYF.

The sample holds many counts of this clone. The DNA read from the CDR3 is TGTGCCAGTAGTTCAAAGACAGGGAGCTCCTATAATTCACCC. Its translation: CASSSKTGSSYNSP. The whole CDR3 is CASSSKTGSSYNSPLHF. The J gene is TRBJ1-6, the V gene TRBV19; 7 nucleotides agree with TRBD1. The read gets to within 3 residues of the CDR3 end, and the germline J gene fills in the rest. In germline, CDR1 is LNHDA, CDR2 SQIVND (reference sequence). With V trimmed by 5 bases and J by 0 bases, 7 bases remained unmatched. The CDR3 spans 17 residues.

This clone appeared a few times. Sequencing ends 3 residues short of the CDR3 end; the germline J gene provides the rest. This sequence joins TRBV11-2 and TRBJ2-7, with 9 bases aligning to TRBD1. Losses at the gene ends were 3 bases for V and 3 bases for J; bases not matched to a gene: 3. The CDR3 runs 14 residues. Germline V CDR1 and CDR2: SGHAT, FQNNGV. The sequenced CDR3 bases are TGTGCCAGCAGCTTTCGGACAGGGGTCTACGAG. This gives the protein CASSFRTGVYE. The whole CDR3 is CASSFRTGVYEQYF.

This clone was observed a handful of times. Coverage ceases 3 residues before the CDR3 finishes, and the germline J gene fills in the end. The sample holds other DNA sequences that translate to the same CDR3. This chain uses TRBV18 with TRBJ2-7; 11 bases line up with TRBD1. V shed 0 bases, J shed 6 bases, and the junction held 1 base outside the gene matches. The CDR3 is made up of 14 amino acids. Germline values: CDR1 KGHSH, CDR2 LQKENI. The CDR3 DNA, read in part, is TGTGCCAGCTCACCACCGGGACAGGGGGGCGAG. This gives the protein CASSPPGQGGE. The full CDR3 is CASSPPGQGGEQYF.

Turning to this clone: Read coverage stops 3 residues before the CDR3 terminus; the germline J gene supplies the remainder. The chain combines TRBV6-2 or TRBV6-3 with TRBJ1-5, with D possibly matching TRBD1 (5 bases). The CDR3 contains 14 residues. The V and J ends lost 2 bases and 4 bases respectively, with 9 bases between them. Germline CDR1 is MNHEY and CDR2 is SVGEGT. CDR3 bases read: TGTGCCAGCAGTTACCGGGGGGTGAATCAGCCC. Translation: CASSYRGVNQP. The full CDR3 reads CASSYRGVNQPQHF.

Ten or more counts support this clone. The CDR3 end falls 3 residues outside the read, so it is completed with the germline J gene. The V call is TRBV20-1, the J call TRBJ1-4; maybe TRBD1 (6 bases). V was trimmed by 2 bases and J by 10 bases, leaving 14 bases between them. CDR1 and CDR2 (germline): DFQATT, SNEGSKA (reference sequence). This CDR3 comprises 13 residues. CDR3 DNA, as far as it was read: TGCAGTGCTAGATCGGGGGGCGTGGGAAAA. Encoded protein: CSARSGGVGK. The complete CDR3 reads CSARSGGVGKLFF.